Presented here are 9 T cell receptor beta chains from one specimen sequenced in a study of regulatory T cells in long-lasting Graves disease. CDR3 regions were amplified by Arm-PCR using iRepertoire HTBI primers to build TCR beta libraries. TCRdb processed the multiplex PCR reads anew with MiXCR; each CDR3 protein has one entry. The sample lists over 350,000 distinct CDR3 sequences, 15% seen once, with about 8.3% in the top ten. Time point specified: newly diagnosed GD, antithyroid drugs for less than 3 months. PBMC RNA was the source of the TCR library. The sample was also reused in another study, on T cells in Graves' hyperthyroidism and ophthalmopathy.

Sequenced here: peripheral blood mononuclear cells (PBMCs), sampled at new diagnosis, from a patient treated with antithyroid drugs. These receptors all stem from a woman between 35 and 50 years old with Graves disease.

The V and J genes are TRBV9 and TRBJ2-7; TRBD1 matches 8 bases. Germline-derived CDR1 and CDR2 are SGDLS and YYNGEE. This CDR3 has 14 amino acids. The V segment lost 2 bases and the J segment 7 bases; nucleotides outside the gene matches: 8. The CDR3 DNA follows: TGTGCCAGCAGCGTTGATCAGGGGGCCGGGGAGCAGTACTTC. Its translation: CASSVDQGAGEQYF. The full variable domain, completed using reference TRBV9 and TRBJ2-7, is DSGVTQTPKHLITATGQRVTLRCSPRSGDLSVYWYQQSLDQGLQFLIQYYNGEERAKGNILERFSAQQFPDLHSELNLSSLELGDSALYFCASSVDQGAGEQYFGPGTRLTVT.

As regards this clonotype: This sequence may be a read error, since a much larger clone differs from it by one base. A read error is likely, as this CDR3 ends without the conserved phenylalanine or tryptophan. The chain joins TRBV28 to TRBJ2-2; D call uncertain. Trimming cost V 6 bases and J 3 bases, with 5 bases left between them. The CDR3 covers 12 residues. CDR1 and CDR2 from the germline V gene are MDHEN and SYDVKM. CDR3 sequence reads: CASSHYTGELFS. The CDR3 DNA is TGTGCCAGCAGCCACTACACCGGGGAGCTGTTTTCT.

The chain carries TRBV14 and TRBJ1-2, with D unclear. The CDR3 runs to 15 residues. Germline CDR1 SGHDN, CDR2 FVKESK. Trimming stripped 0 bases from V and 7 bases from J, with 15 bases between. The CDR3 loop is CASSQDLPGFGGYTF. The CDR3 nucleotides are TGTGCCAGCAGCCAAGATCTGCCCGGGTTTGGTGGCTACACCTTC.

In regard to this clonotype: One base separates it from a far larger clone, so it is likely a read error. The chain links TRBV7-9 to TRBJ2-3; possible D gene TRBD1, 5 bases. The tail of the sequence fits TRBJ1-1 better, so the J call may be wrong. CDR1 and CDR2 (germline): SEHNR, FQNEAQ (reference sequence). The CDR3 runs 13 residues. In DNA form, the CDR3 reads TGTGCCAGCAGCCTAGAACCGGGACCTGAAGCTTTCTTT. This translates into CASSLEPGPEAFF.

This clonotype was detected many times. This chain joins TRBV12-3 or TRBV12-4 and TRBJ1-5; D unclear. The length of the CDR3 is 16 residues. V was trimmed by 3 bases and J by 0 bases, leaving 12 bases between them. Here the CDR3 DNA reads TGTGCCAGCAGTTTTGGCGGGCAACTTAGCAATCAGCCCCAGCATTTT. Translating gives CASSFGGQLSNQPQHF.

This clonotype was picked up a small number of times. V gene TRBV9 combines with J gene TRBJ2-3; 10 positions agree with TRBD2. The CDR3 loop spans 16 amino acids. Looked up from germline, CDR1 is SGDLS and CDR2 is YYNGEE. V shed 0 bases and J 8 bases; nucleotides not matched to a gene: 9. CDR3 loop: CASSVGGAGGPSTQYF. As DNA, the CDR3 is TGTGCCAGCAGCGTAGGGGGAGCGGGAGGGCCAAGTACGCAGTATTTT.

The chain recombines TRBV5-1 with TRBJ2-7; 9 bases map to TRBD1. The CDR3 covers 14 residues. V lost 4 bases to trimming and J lost 0 bases; unmatched junction nucleotides: 2. CDR1 and CDR2 (germline): SGHRS, YFSETQ. The CDR3 sequence is CASSMDRGSYEQYF. CDR3 bases: TGCGCCAGCAGCATGGACAGGGGCTCCTACGAGCAGTACTTC. Drawing the rest from reference TRBV5-1 and TRBJ2-7, the complete variable domain is KAGVTQTPRYLIKTRGQQVTLSCSPISGHRSVSWYQQTPGQGLQFLFEYFSETQRNKGNFPGRFSGRQFSNSRSEMNVSTLELGDSALYLCASSMDRGSYEQYFGPGTRLTVT.

At least ten counts were recorded for this clonotype. CDR3: CSARGEMGDSYEQYF. Written as DNA, the CDR3 is TGCAGTGCTAGAGGGGAAATGGGGGACTCCTACGAGCAGTACTTC. The gene calls are TRBV20-1 and TRBJ2-7; D tentatively fits TRBD1 or TRBD2 (5 bases each). Germline CDR1 is DFQATT and CDR2 is SNEGSKA (reference sequence). Trimming cost V 1 base and J 0 bases, with 13 bases left between them. This CDR3 is 15 amino acids long.

About this clonotype itself: A far bigger clonotype differs at one base, so this is likely a read error. The V call is TRBV11-2, the J call TRBJ2-7; 7 bases fit TRBD2. There are 14 residues in the CDR3. CDR1 and CDR2 (germline): SGHAT, FQNNGV. The CDR3: CASSFSLGGNELFF. The CDR3 DNA sequence: TGTGCCAGCAGCTTCTCTCTGGGAGGGAATGAGCTGTTCTTC.